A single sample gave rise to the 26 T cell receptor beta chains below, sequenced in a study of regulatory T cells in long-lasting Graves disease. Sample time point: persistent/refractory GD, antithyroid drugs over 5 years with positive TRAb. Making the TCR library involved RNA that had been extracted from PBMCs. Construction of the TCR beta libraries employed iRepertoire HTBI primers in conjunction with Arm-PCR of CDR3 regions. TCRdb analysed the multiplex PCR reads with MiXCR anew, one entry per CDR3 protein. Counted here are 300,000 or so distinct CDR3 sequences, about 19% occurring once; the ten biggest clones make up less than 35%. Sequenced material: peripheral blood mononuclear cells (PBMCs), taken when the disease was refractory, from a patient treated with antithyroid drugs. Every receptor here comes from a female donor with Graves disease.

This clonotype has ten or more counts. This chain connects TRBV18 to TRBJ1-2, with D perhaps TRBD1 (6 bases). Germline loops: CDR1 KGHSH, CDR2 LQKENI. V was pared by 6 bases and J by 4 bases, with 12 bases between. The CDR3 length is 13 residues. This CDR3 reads CASSSGQSYGYTF. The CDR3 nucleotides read TGTGCCAGCTCTTCTGGACAGAGCTATGGCTACACCTTC.

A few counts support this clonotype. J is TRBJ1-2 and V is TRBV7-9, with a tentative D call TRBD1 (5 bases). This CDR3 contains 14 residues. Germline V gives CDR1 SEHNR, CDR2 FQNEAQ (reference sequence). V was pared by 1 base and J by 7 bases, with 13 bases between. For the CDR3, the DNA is TGTGCCAGCAGCTTAGTTCAGGGTGGGGCTGGCTACACCTTC. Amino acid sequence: CASSLVQGGAGYTF.

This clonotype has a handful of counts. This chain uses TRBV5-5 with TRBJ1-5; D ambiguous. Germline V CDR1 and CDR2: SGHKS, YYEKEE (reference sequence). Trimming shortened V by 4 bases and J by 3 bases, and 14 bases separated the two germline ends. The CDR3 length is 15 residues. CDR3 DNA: TGTGCCAGCAGCCCCGCTACGTTTGTCAATCAGCCCCAGCATTTT. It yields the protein CASSPATFVNQPQHF. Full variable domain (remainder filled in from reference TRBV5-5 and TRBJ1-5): DAGVTQSPTHLIKTRGQQVTLRCSPISGHKSVSWYQQVLGQGPQFIFQYYEKEERGRGNFPDRFSARQFPNYSSELNVNALLLGDSALYLCASSPATFVNQPQHFGDGTRLSIL.

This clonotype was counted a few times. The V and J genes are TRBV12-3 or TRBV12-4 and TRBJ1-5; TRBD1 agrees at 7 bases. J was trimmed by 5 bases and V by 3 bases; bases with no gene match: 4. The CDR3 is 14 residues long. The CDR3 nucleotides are TGTGCCAGCAGTTTTGGAGGGGGCGATCAGCCCCAGCATTTT. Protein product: CASSFGGGDQPQHF.

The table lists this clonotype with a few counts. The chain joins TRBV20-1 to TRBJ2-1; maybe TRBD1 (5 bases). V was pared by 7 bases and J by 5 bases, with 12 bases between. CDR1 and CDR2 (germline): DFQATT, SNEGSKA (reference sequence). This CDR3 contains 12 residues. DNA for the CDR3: TGCAGTGTTGTGACAGAGAACAATGAGCAGTTCTTC. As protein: CSVVTENNEQFF.

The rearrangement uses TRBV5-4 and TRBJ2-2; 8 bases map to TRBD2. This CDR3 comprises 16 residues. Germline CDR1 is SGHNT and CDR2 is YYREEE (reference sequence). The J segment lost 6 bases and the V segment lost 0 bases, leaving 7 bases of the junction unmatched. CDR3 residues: CASSLANGGAPGELFF. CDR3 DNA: TGTGCCAGCAGCTTGGCGAACGGGGGGGCACCCGGGGAGCTGTTTTTT.

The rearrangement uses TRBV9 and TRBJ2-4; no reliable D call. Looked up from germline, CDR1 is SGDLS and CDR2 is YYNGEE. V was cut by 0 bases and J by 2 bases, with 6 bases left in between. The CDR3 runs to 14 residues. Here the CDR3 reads CASSVVGSKNIQYF. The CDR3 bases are TGTGCCAGCAGCGTAGTGGGGTCCAAAAACATTCAGTACTTC.

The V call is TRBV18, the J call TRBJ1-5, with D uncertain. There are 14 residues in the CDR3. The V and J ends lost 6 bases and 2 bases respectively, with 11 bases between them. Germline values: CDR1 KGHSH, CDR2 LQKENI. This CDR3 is CASSRKAGNQPQHF. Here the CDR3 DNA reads TGTGCCAGCTCCCGGAAAGCGGGCAATCAGCCCCAGCATTTT.

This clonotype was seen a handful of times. In DNA, the CDR3 is TGTGCCAGCAGCTTGGGGGGTCCACAGCTGGTCTACGAGCAGTACTTC. The encoded protein is CASSLGGPQLVYEQYF. The V gene is TRBV5-4, the J gene TRBJ2-7; D not certain. Germline values: CDR1 SGHNT, CDR2 YYREEE (reference sequence). The CDR3 has 16 residues. V was cut by 0 bases and J by 3 bases, with 16 bases left in between. The whole variable domain, remainder taken from reference TRBV5-4 and TRBJ2-7, is ETGVTQSPTHLIKTRGQQVTLRCSSQSGHNTVSWYQQALGQGPQFIFQYYREEENGRGNFPPRFSGLQFPNYSSELNVNALELDDSALYLCASSLGGPQLVYEQYFGPGTRLTVT.

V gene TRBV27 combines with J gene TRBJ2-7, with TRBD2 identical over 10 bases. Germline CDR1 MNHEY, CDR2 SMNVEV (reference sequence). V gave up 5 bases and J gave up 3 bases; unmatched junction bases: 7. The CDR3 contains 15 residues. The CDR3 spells CASSPGLAEFYEQYF. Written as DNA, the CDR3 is TGTGCCAGCAGTCCCGGACTAGCGGAGTTCTACGAGCAGTACTTC.

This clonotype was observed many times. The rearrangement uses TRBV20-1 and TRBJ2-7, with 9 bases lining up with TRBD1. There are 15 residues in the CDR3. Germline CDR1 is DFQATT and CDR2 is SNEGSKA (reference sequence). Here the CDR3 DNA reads TGCGCTGTCCGCCCCTACGCCGGGACAGGGCTCGAGCAGTACTTC. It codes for CAVRPYAGTGLEQYF.

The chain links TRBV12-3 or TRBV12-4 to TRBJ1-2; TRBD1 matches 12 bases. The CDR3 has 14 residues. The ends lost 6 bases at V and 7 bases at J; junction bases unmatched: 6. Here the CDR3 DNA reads TGTGCCAGCAGCCCCGGGACAGGGGGCTTTGGCTACACCTTC. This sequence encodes CASSPGTGGFGYTF.

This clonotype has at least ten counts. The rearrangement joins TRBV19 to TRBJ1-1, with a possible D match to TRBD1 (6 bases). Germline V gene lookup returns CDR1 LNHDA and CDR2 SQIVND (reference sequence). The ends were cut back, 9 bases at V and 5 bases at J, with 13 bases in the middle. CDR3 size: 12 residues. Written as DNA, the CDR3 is TGTGCCAGCAGTCCAGGGGTAACTGAAGCTTTCTTT. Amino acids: CASSPGVTEAFF.

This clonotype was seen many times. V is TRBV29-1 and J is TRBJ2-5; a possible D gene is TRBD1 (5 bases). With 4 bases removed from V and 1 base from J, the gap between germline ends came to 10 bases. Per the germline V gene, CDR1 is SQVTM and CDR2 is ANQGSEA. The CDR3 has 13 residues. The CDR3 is CSVVGQAQETQYF. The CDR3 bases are TGCAGCGTTGTAGGACAAGCCCAAGAGACCCAGTACTTC.

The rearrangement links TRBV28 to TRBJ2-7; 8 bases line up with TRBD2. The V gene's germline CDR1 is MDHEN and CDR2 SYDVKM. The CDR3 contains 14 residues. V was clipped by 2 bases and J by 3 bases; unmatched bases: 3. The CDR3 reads CASSLQREIYEQYF. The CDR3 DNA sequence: TGTGCCAGCAGTTTACAGCGGGAGATCTACGAGCAGTACTTC.

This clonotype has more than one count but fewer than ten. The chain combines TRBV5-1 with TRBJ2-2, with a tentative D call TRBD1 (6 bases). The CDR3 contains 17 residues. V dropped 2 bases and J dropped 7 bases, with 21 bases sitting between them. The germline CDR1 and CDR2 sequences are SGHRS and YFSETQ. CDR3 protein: CASSFPGRGVFGGELFF. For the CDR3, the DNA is TGCGCCAGCAGCTTCCCGGGCAGGGGAGTTTTCGGCGGGGAGCTGTTTTTT.

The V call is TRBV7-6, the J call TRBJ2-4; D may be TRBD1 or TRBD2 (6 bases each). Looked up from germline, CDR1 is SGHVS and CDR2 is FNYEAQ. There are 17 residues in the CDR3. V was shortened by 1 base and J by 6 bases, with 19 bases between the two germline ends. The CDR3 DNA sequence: TGTGCCAGCAGCTTAGGTCTTAGGGGGGCGCGGGGAAACATTCAGTACTTC. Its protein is CASSLGLRGARGNIQYF.

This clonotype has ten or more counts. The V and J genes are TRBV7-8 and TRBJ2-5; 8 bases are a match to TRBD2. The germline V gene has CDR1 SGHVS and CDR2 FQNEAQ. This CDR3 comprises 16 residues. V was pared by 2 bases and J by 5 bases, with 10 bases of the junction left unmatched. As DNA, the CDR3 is TGTGCCAGCAGCTTACTCGGGACTAGATCGGGGGAGACCCAGTACTTC. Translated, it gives CASSLLGTRSGETQYF.

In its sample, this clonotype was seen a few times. This CDR3 is CASSGRGFDYGYTF. The DNA for the CDR3 is TGTGCCAGCAGTGGAAGGGGCTTTGACTATGGCTACACCTTC. The rearrangement joins TRBV6-1 to TRBJ1-2, with D perhaps matching TRBD1 (5 bases). The CDR3 has 14 residues. Germline CDR1 is MNHNS and CDR2 is SASEGT. The germline V and J ends were trimmed by 4 bases and 3 bases, with 12 bases remaining between them.

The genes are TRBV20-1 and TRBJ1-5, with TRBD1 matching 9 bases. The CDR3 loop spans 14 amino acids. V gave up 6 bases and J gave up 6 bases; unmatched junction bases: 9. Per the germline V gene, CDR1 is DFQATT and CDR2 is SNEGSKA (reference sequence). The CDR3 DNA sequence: TGCAGTGCCCAACAGGGGGCCCTTACTCAGCCCCAGCATTTT. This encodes CSAQQGALTQPQHF.

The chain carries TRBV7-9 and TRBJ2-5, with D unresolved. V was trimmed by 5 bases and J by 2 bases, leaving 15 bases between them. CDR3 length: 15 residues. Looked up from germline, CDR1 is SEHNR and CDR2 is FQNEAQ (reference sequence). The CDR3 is CASSPPSEAQETQYF. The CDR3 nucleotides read TGTGCCAGCAGCCCGCCGAGCGAGGCACAAGAGACCCAGTACTTC.

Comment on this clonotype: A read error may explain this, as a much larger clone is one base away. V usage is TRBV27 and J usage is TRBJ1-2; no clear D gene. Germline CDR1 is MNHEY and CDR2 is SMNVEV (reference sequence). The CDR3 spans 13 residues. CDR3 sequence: CASSPQNYYGHTF. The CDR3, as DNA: TGTGCCAGCAGTCCACAGAACTACTATGGCCACACCTTC.

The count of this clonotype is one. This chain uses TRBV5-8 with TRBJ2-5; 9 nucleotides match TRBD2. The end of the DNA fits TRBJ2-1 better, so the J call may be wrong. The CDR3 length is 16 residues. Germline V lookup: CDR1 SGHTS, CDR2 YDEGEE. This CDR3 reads CASSLVSSGTYNEQFF. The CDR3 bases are TGTGCCAGCAGCTTGGTATCTAGCGGGACCTACAATGAGCAGTTCTTC.

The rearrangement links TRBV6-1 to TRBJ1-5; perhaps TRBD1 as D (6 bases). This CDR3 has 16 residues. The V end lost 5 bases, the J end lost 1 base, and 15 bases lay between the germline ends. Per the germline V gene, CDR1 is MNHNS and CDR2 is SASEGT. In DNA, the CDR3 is TGTGCCAGCAGTCCACAGGGCCCCGGCAGCAATCAGCCCCAGCATTTT. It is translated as CASSPQGPGSNQPQHF.

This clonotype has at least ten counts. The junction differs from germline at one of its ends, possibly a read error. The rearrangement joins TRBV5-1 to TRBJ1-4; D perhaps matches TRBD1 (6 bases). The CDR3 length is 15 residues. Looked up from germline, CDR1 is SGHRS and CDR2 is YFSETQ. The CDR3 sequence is CASSLGGTTNEKLFF. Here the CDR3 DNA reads TGTGCCAGCAGCTTAGGGGGAACGACTAATGAAAAACTGTTTTTT.

CDR3 region: CASKVRRVGQPQHF. Here the CDR3 DNA reads TGTGCCAGTAAGGTCCGGCGGGTCGGGCAGCCCCAGCATTTT. The chain carries TRBV19 and TRBJ1-5; D gene uncertain. The germline V gene has CDR1 LNHDA and CDR2 SQIVND (reference sequence). This CDR3 is built from 14 residues. The V and J ends lost 7 bases and 7 bases respectively, with 17 bases between them.